One and the same sample provided the 20 T cell receptor beta chains below, sequenced in a study of CD4 T cells in relation to SARS-CoV-2 and coronaviruses. The unexposed donors gave CD4+ T cells in about 2011-2019, prior to COVID-19. The cells were cultured for under twelve days before CD4+ T cells were isolated. These receptors have no known antigen. TCRdb keeps only in-frame clones here, not all; method: immunoSEQ multiplex PCR. Among about 26,000 clones, 77% were seen once, and the ten largest hold roughly 18%. The sequenced sample was CD4+ T cells from PBMCs, cultured in vitro. These receptors were obtained from a human donor in good health.

The V gene is TRBV6-2 or TRBV6-3, the J gene TRBJ2-7, with 7 bases fitting TRBD1. V trimming: 2 bases; J trimming: 0 bases; junction bases outside the gene matches: 1. The CDR3 consists of 14 residues. The germline V gene has CDR1 MNHEY and CDR2 SVGEGT. Written as DNA, the CDR3 is TGTGCCAGCAGTTACCGGGACAGCTCCTACGAGCAGTACTTC. Protein: CASSYRDSSYEQYF.

This clone turned up a few times. The chain is built from TRBV7-2 and TRBJ2-7; TRBD2 aligns across 12 bases. This CDR3 region has 16 residues. Germline assignment: CDR1 SGHTA and CDR2 FQGNSA. V shed 1 base, J shed 2 bases, and the junction held 3 bases outside the gene matches. DNA of the CDR3: TGTGCCAGCAGCTTAGAGACTAGCGGGAGTACCTACGAGCAGTACTTC. Translating gives CASSLETSGSTYEQYF.

The V gene is TRBV18, the J gene TRBJ2-5; 9 bases agree with TRBD2. CDR3 length: 15 amino acids. The germline gives CDR1 KGHSH, CDR2 LQKENI. The ends lost 3 bases at V and 1 base at J; junction bases unmatched: 3. CDR3 amino acids: CASSPGLALQETQYF. CDR3 DNA sequence: TGTGCCAGCTCACCGGGACTAGCTCTCCAAGAGACCCAGTACTTC.

CDR3 protein: CASSDAGNYGYTF. The CDR3 bases are TGCGCCAGCAGCGACGCCGGGAACTATGGCTACACCTTC. This chain links TRBV5-1 with TRBJ1-2; D remains ambiguous. Trimming cost V 4 bases and J 2 bases, with 9 bases left between them. From germline, CDR1 is SGHRS and CDR2 YFSETQ. CDR3 length: 13 residues. The full variable domain, with the rest looked up from reference TRBV5-1 and TRBJ1-2, is KAGVTQTPRYLIKTRGQQVTLSCSPISGHRSVSWYQQTPGQGLQFLFEYFSETQRNKGNFPGRFSGRQFSNSRSEMNVSTLELGDSALYLCASSDAGNYGYTFGSGTRLTVV.

The gene calls are TRBV6-8 and TRBJ1-5; 8 bases align to TRBD1. The J segment lost 4 bases and the V segment lost 0 bases, leaving 8 bases of the junction unmatched. CDR1 is MNHGY and CDR2 is SAAAGT in the germline V gene. The CDR3 loop spans 17 amino acids. The CDR3 spells CASSYSASRTGNQPQHF. The CDR3 nucleotides are TGTGCCAGCAGTTACTCAGCCTCTCGGACAGGGAATCAGCCCCAGCATTTT.

The V and J genes are TRBV3-1 (or the pseudogene TRBV3-2) and TRBJ2-7; D gene ambiguous. The CDR3 totals 13 residues. Trimming removed 3 bases from V and 4 bases from J, with 10 bases in between. Germline CDR1 reads LGHDT; CDR2 reads YNNKEL (reference sequence). This CDR3 reads CASSHFITYEQYF. Written as DNA, the CDR3 is TGTGCCAGCAGCCACTTCATAACATACGAGCAGTACTTC.

This clone appeared a few times. V and J are TRBV7-9 and TRBJ1-1; tentative D call: TRBD1 (5 bases). The CDR3 runs 13 residues. CDR1 and CDR2 (germline): SEHNR, FQNEAQ (reference sequence). V was trimmed by 5 bases and J by 8 bases, leaving 15 bases between them. CDR3 residues: CASSPRQSLEAFF. The CDR3 DNA follows: TGTGCCAGCAGCCCGCGACAGTCACTGGAAGCTTTCTTT.

The chain joins TRBV19 to TRBJ2-1; TRBD2 agrees at 10 bases. The V gene's germline CDR1 is LNHDA and CDR2 SQIVND (reference sequence). The CDR3 has 15 residues. V lost 4 bases, J lost 8 bases, and 8 bases stayed unmatched. The CDR3 loop is CASSREREGLDEQFF. The CDR3 nucleotides read TGTGCCAGTAGTAGAGAGCGGGAGGGGCTGGATGAGCAGTTCTTC. The whole variable domain, filled in from reference TRBV19 and TRBJ2-1, reads DGGITQSPKYLFRKEGQNVTLSCEQNLNHDAMYWYRQDPGQGLRLIYYSQIVNDFQKGDIAEGYSVSREKKESFPLTVTSAQKNPTAFYLCASSREREGLDEQFFGPGTRLTVL.

This clone has only a few counts. This chain connects TRBV2 to TRBJ2-3; no clear D. The CDR3 is made up of 12 amino acids. The V end lost 8 bases, the J end lost 4 bases, and 10 bases lay between the germline ends. Per germline, CDR1 SNHLY and CDR2 FYNNEI. Here the CDR3 DNA reads TGTGCCAGCCGTGGAGATTCAGATACGCAGTATTTT. Translating gives CASRGDSDTQYF.

The chain has TRBV12-3 or TRBV12-4 and TRBJ1-4; the D is unclear. Trimming left V 2 bases short and J 10 bases short, with 11 bases between. The CDR3 extends over 13 amino acids. The CDR3: CASSLNSRGKLFF. CDR3 in DNA: TGTGCCAGCAGTTTAAACAGTAGAGGAAAACTGTTTTTT.

The rearrangement uses TRBV18 and TRBJ1-6; D is undetermined. The CDR3 has 14 amino acids. With 3 bases removed from V and 8 bases from J, the gap between germline ends came to 11 bases. Germline V gene sequence: CDR1 KGHSH, CDR2 LQKENI. The CDR3 bases are TGTGCCAGCTCACCTGGCGGGTTCGATTCACCCCTCCACTTT. This gives the protein CASSPGGFDSPLHF. The full variable domain, its missing parts supplied by reference TRBV18 and TRBJ1-6, is NAGVMQNPRHLVRRRGQEARLRCSPMKGHSHVYWYRQLPEEGLKFMVYLQKENIIDESGMPKERFSAEFPKEGPSILRIQQVVRGDSAAYFCASSPGGFDSPLHFGNGTRLTVT.

This clone was detected only once. V and J are TRBV6-1 and TRBJ1-4; the match to TRBD1 covers 7 bases. Per germline, CDR1 MNHNS and CDR2 SASEGT. Trimming took 8 bases from V and 2 from J; bases not matched to a gene: 8. This CDR3 is 15 amino acids long. The CDR3 DNA is TGTGCCAGCCGACTAGAGGGGGCTACTAATGAAAAACTGTTTTTT. Its protein product is CASRLEGATNEKLFF.

The rearrangement uses TRBV3-1 (or the pseudogene TRBV3-2) and TRBJ1-2, with unresolved D. Trimming left V 1 base short and J 7 bases short, with 13 bases between. The germline V gene has CDR1 LGHDT and CDR2 YNNKEL (reference sequence). The CDR3 has 14 amino acids. CDR3 nucleotides: TGTGCCAGCAGCCAAGGCAGATCGGGATTTGGCTACACCTTC. Its translation is CASSQGRSGFGYTF.

V is TRBV11-2 and J is TRBJ2-1; D may be TRBD1 or TRBD2 (5 bases each). The CDR3 sequence is 14 residues long. Per germline, CDR1 SGHAT and CDR2 FQNNGV. Trimming left V 5 bases short and J 5 bases short, with 13 bases between. CDR3 amino acids: CASSPLLGDNEQFF. CDR3 sequence (DNA): TGTGCCAGCAGCCCCCTGTTGGGGGACAATGAGCAGTTCTTC.

This chain uses TRBV27 with TRBJ1-1, with TRBD1 matching 7 bases. J gave up 3 bases and V 7 bases, and 8 bases lay outside the gene matches. The CDR3 is 14 residues long. The germline gives CDR1 MNHEY, CDR2 SMNVEV (reference sequence). This CDR3 is CASKHQGDHTEAFF. CDR3 DNA: TGTGCCAGCAAGCATCAGGGGGATCACACTGAAGCTTTCTTT.

This chain joins TRBV29-1 and TRBJ2-3; 9 positions agree with TRBD2. This CDR3 has 14 residues. Losses at the gene ends were 6 bases for V and 4 bases for J; bases not matched to a gene: 8. Germline CDR1 reads SQVTM; CDR2 reads ANQGSEA. The CDR3 loop reads CSVDAGGVADTQYF. The DNA for the CDR3 is TGCAGCGTAGATGCGGGGGGGGTGGCAGATACGCAGTATTTT.

The chain links TRBV5-1 to TRBJ2-2; the match to TRBD2 covers 11 bases. The trim removed 4 bases at V and 1 base at J, leaving 6 bases unmatched. CDR1 and CDR2 (germline): SGHRS, YFSETQ. CDR3 length equals 17 residues. CDR3 in DNA: TGCGCCAGCAGCATAGTCACTAGCGGGGGGAACACCGGGGAGCTGTTTTTT. Translation gives CASSIVTSGGNTGELFF.

This clone has only one observation. The chain is built from TRBV9 and TRBJ2-7; 11 bases align to TRBD2. This CDR3 is built from 19 residues. The trim removed 0 bases at V and 2 bases at J, leaving 13 bases unmatched. The germline CDR1 and CDR2 sequences are SGDLS and YYNGEE. DNA for the CDR3: TGTGCCAGCAGCGTAGGAACCCACGGGGGGACTAGCGGAGCCTACGAGCAGTACTTC. Protein sequence: CASSVGTHGGTSGAYEQYF.

This sequence joins TRBV18 and TRBJ2-6, with unresolved D. The V gene's germline CDR1 is KGHSH and CDR2 LQKENI. Trimming took 4 bases from V and 0 from J, leaving 4 bases between them. This CDR3 has 14 residues. The CDR3: CASSRGSGANVLTF. CDR3 nucleotide sequence: TGTGCCAGCTCACGAGGCTCTGGGGCCAACGTCCTGACTTTC.

The chain is built from TRBV3-1 (or the pseudogene TRBV3-2) and TRBJ2-3; TRBD2 is a possible D gene (7 bases). With 4 bases removed from V and 2 bases from J, the gap between germline ends came to 16 bases. The CDR3 has 16 amino acids. From germline, CDR1 is LGHDT and CDR2 YNNKEL (reference sequence). In DNA, the CDR3 is TGTGCCAGCAGCCGCTCCGGAGGGGGGGCCACAGATACGCAGTATTTT. Protein sequence: CASSRSGGGATDTQYF.